The clone carrying this T cell receptor (beta chain) appeared a few times. These data are taken from a study of T cells after yellow fever vaccination. Study-level background: Those fractions that held only low numbers of cells were prepared using the SMART-Seq v4 Ultra Low Input RNA kit.

Template-switching 5'RACE yielded the TCR cDNA; a universal primer site and UMIs were added in the process. MiXCR, run by TCRdb on the 5' RACE reads, gives a single entry per CDR3 protein. Of about 170,000 distinct CDR3 sequences in the sample, 8% to 13% were seen once. This receptor was identified in a man between 18 and 35 years old who received the YFV17D yellow fever vaccine. The starting material was CD8+ T cells sorted from PBMCs, obtained 15 days after the yellow fever booster vaccination.

For the CDR3, the DNA is TGTGCCAGCAGCTTAGCGACTAGCGGGGGGGCGGGGACCCAGTACTTC. Its protein product is CASSLATSGGAGTQYF. The V call is TRBV7-8, the J call TRBJ2-5; the match to TRBD2 covers 14 bases. Germline V CDR1 and CDR2: SGHVS, FQNEAQ. Germline trimming cut 0 bases from V and 7 bases from J; bases unmatched to any gene: 4. The CDR3 is made up of 16 amino acids.